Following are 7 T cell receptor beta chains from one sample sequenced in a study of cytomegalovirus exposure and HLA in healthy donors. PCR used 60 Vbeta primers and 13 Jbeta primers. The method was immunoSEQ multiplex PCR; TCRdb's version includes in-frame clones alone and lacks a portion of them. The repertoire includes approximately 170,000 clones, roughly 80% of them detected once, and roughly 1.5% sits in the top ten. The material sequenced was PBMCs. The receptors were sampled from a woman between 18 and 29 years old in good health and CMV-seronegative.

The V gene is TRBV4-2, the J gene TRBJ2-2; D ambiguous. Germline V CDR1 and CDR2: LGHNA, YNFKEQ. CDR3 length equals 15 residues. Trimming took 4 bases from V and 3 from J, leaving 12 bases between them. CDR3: CASSLKLLDTGELFF. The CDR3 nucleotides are TGTGCCAGCAGCCTAAAACTGTTAGACACCGGGGAGCTGTTTTTT.

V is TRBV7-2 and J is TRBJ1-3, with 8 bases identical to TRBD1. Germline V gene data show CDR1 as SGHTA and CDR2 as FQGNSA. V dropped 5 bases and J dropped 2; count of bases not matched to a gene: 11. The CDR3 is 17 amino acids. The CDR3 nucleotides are TGTGCCAGCAGCCGAATGCGGACAGGGTTCGCTGGAAACACCATATATTTT. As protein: CASSRMRTGFAGNTIYF.

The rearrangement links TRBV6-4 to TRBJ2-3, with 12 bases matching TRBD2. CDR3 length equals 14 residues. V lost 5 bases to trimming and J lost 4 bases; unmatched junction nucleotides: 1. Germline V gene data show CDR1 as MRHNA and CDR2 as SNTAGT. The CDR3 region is CASSLAGGPDTQYF. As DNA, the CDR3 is TGTGCCAGCAGTCTAGCGGGAGGGCCAGATACGCAGTATTTT.

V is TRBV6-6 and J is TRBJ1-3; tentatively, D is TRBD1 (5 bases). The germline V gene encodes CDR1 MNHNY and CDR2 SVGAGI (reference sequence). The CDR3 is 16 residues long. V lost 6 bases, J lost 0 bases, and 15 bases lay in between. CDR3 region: CASSPSGLHSGNTIYF. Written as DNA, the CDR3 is TGTGCCAGCAGCCCTTCGGGACTGCACTCTGGAAACACCATATATTTT.

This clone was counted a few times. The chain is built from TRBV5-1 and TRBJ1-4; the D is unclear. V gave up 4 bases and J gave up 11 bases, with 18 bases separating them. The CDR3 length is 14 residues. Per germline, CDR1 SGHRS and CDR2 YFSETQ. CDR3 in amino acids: CASSLLTPPDKLFF. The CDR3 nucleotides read TGCGCCAGCAGCCTACTAACTCCCCCAGATAAACTGTTTTTT.

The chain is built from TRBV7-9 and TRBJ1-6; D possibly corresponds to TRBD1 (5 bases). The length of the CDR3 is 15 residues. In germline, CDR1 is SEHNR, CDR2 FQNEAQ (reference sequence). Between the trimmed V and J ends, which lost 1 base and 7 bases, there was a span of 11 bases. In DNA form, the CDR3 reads TGTGCCAGCAGCTTAGATGACAGCTTCAATTCACCCCTCCACTTT. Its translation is CASSLDDSFNSPLHF.

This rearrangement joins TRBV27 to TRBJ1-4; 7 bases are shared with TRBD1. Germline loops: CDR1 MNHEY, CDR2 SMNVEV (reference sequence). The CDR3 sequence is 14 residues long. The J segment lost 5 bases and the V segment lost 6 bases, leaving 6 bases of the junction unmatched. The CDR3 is CASRRGLGNEKLFF. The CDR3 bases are TGTGCCAGCAGGAGGGGGCTCGGGAATGAAAAACTGTTTTTT.